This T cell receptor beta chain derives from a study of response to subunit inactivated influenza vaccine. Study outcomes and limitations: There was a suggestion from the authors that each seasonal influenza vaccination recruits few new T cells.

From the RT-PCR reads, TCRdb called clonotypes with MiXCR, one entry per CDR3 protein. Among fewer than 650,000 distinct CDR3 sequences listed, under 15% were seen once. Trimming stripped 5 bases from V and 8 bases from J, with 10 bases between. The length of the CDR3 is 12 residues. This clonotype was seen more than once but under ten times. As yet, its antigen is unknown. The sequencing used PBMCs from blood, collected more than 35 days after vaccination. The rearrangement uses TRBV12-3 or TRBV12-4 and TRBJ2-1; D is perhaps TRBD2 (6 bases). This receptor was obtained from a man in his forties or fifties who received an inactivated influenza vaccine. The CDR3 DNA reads TGTGCCAGCAGTCCAGGGAGGCATGAGCAGTTCTTC. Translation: CASSPGRHEQFF.